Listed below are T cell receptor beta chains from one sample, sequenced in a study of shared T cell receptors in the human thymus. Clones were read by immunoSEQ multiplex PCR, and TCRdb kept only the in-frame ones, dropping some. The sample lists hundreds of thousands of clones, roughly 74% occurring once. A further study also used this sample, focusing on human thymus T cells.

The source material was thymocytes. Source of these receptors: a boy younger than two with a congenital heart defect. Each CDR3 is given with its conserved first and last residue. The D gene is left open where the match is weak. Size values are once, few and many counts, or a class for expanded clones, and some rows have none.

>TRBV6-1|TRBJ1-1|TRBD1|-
TGTGCCAGCAGTGGGCGGACAGGGGGATCCGACACTGAAGCTTTCTTT
CASSGRTGGSDTEAFF
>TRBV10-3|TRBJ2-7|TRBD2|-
TGTGCCATCAGTTCCTTGACTAGCGGGGAGTCCTACGAGCAGTACTTC
CAISSLTSGESYEQYF
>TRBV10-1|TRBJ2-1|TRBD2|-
TGCGCCAGCAGTGCCCGAATTATTCGCACTAGCGGGAGGGCGAATGAGCAGTTCTTC
CASSARIIRTSGRANEQFF
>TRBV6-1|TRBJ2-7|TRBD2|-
TGTGCCAGCATCACCCTAGCGGGAGGGCCGCACGAGCAGTACTTC
CASITLAGGPHEQYF
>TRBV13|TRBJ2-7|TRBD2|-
TGTGCCAGCAGCCCCAGTAGCGGGAGCTACGAGCAGTACTTC
CASSPSSGSYEQYF
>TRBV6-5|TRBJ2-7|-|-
TGTGCCAGCAGTTACGTCGCCAGTACCTACGAGCAGTACTTC
CASSYVASTYEQYF
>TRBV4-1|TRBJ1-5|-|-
TGCGCCAGCAGCATTCGACAGACAGTTAGCAATCAGCCCCAGCATTTT
CASSIRQTVSNQPQHF
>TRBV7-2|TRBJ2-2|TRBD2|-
TGTGCCAGCAGTCCCGGGACTAGCATCGGGGAGCTGTTTTTT
CASSPGTSIGELFF
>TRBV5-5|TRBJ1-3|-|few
TGTGCCAGCATGAACGCTTCTACCGGGACACAGTCTGGAAACACCATATATTTT
CASMNASTGTQSGNTIYF
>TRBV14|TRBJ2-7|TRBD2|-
TGTGCCAGCAGCCAGATTAGCGGGAGGGCGAGGGGCGAGCAGTACTTC
CASSQISGRARGEQYF
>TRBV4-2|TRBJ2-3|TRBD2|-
TGTGCCAGCAGCCCGTGGCCGGCGGGAGGGCCCGCAGATACGCAGTATTTT
CASSPWPAGGPADTQYF
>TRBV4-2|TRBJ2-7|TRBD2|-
TGTGCCAGCAGCCAAGTCGGGAGGGTAGCGGGTGGGGGCTCCTACGAGCAGTACTTC
CASSQVGRVAGGGSYEQYF
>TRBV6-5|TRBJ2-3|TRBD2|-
TGTGCCAGCTCGGAGAAGGGAGGGGGCACAGATACGCAGTATTTT
CASSEKGGGTDTQYF
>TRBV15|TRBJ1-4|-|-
TGTGCCACCAGCATCCAGGGTGTACAGTCGGAAAAACTGTTTTTT
CATSIQGVQSEKLFF
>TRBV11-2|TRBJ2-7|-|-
TGTGCCAGCAGCTTAGATGTGGGAAAGCGGCCTCGGGGCGAGCAGTACTTC
CASSLDVGKRPRGEQYF
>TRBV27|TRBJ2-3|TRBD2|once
TGTGCCAGCCGAACCAGCGGGAGGGCCAATTCCACAGATACGCAGTATTTT
CASRTSGRANSTDTQYF
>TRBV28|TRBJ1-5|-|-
TGTGCCAGCAGTTTAGGAGGGAAGAATCAGCCCCAGCATTTT
CASSLGGKNQPQHF
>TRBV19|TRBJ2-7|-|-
TGTGCCAGCTCACCTCCTCTAAATACCGAGCAGTACTTC
CASSPPLNTEQYF
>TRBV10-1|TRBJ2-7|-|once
TGCGCCAGCAGTGAGAGCGTCTACCTATACGAGCAGTACTTC
CASSESVYLYEQYF
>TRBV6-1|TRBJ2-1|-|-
TGTGCCAGCAGTGGGGGACTGGCGGACGACAATGAGCAGTTCTTC
CASSGGLADDNEQFF
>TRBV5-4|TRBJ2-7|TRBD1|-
TGTGCCAGCAGCTTGGGGCCGGGACAGGGGGCCGAGGAGTACTTC
CASSLGPGQGAEEYF
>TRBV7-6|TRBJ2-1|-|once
TGTGCCAGCAGCACGGAGTTCTACAATGAGCAGTTCTTC
CASSTEFYNEQFF